This T cell receptor beta chain was captured by sequencing in a study of blood T cell repertoires in COVID-19. About the study: Both acute and convalescent COVID-19 samples were obtained from the United States, Italy and Spain.

V was pared by 6 bases and J by 6 bases, with 15 bases between. Germline CDR1 reads MNHEY; CDR2 reads SVGAGI. The length of the CDR3 is 14 residues. Authors' analysis steps: Reference gene primer amplification in the assay estimated nucleated cell counts. The method was immunoSEQ multiplex PCR; TCRdb's version includes in-frame clones alone and lacks a portion of them. The V and J calls and clone size come from that table; D and trimming were worked out from the DNA. The table includes over 150,000 clones, 83% detected once. Seattle's enrolled individuals joined amid active infection and were then monitored longitudinally.

This TCR was recovered from an older woman with COVID-19, enrolled during active disease. V usage is TRBV6-5 and J usage is TRBJ1-3; weak D call: TRBD1 (6 bases). The specimen was peripheral blood. The CDR3 DNA sequence: TGTGCCAGCAGGGGAGCCGGGACACTAAACACCATATATTTT. It specifies CASRGAGTLNTIYF.